Listed below are T cell receptor beta chains from one sample, sequenced in a study of OX40 agonist ivuxolimab in advanced cancers. Generated by immunoSEQ multiplex PCR, the TCRdb table keeps only in-frame clones and is missing some. In the table there are under 45,000 clones, just under 80% of which are singletons. Sequenced material: CD4+ or CD8+ T cells sorted from blood, taken in a trial of the OX40 agonist ivuxolimab. The receptor source for this set is an adult with an advanced solid tumor such as melanoma, head and neck, liver or kidney cancer. Both conserved end residues are part of each CDR3. A D gene is named only where the DNA matches it firmly. The size field is filled for only some rows; it gives once, few, many or a size class.

J gene	clone size	D gene	V gene	CDR3 DNA	CDR3 protein
TRBJ1-5	.	TRBD1	TRBV27	TGTGCCACCCGAGGACAGGGGGACCCTAGGGTTCAGCCCCAGCATTTT	CATRGQGDPRVQPQHF
TRBJ2-7	.	.	TRBV11-2	TGTGCCAGCAGCTTAGGAGGCCCCTACGAGCAGTACTTC	CASSLGGPYEQYF
TRBJ2-3	.	.	TRBV7-9	TGTGCCAGCAGCTTAGATAGCACTACAGATACGCAGTATTTT	CASSLDSTTDTQYF
TRBJ2-5	.	.	TRBV11-2	TGTGCCAGCAGCTTTTCGGTGGGAGAGACCCAGTACTTC	CASSFSVGETQYF
TRBJ2-7	.	TRBD1	TRBV30	TGTGCCTGGACTAGGGACAGGCGGGCCTACGAGCAGTACTTC	CAWTRDRRAYEQYF
TRBJ1-1	few	.	TRBV7-9	TGTGCCAGCAGCTTAGCAATTGGGGGGAACACTGAAGCTTTCTTT	CASSLAIGGNTEAFF
TRBJ1-4	.	TRBD1	TRBV6-1	TGTGCCAGCAGTGACCTGACAGGGGCGGGAGGTGAAAAACTGTTTTTT	CASSDLTGAGGEKLFF
TRBJ2-1	.	TRBD2	TRBV28	TGTGCCAGCAGATATCTAGCGGGAGGGCCTTACAATGAGCAGTTCTTC	CASRYLAGGPYNEQFF
TRBJ1-2	.	TRBD1	TRBV9	TGTGCCAGCAGTTATACCGGGACAGGGGTTGGCTACACCTTC	CASSYTGTGVGYTF
TRBJ2-7	.	.	TRBV7-6	TGTGCCAGCAGCCCGGGGGACAGACCTAGAGGATCCTACGAGCAGTACTTC	CASSPGDRPRGSYEQYF
TRBJ2-7	.	.	TRBV7-8	TGTGCCAGCAGCTTAGAACAGACTTCATACGAGCAGTACTTC	CASSLEQTSYEQYF
TRBJ2-1	.	.	TRBV7-8	TGTGCCAGCAGCTTAGCGAGCGGACGCGTTGGGCTGGAGCAGTTCTTC	CASSLASGRVGLEQFF
TRBJ2-1	.	.	TRBV19	TGTGCCAGTAGTATTTCGCGGGGGCAGCCCCCCTACAATGAGCAGTTCTTC	CASSISRGQPPYNEQFF
TRBJ2-2	.	TRBD2	TRBV27	TGTGCCAGCAGTTTTTCTAGCGGGGGGGCCAGGGGCGGGGAGCTGTTTTTT	CASSFSSGGARGGELFF
TRBJ1-1	.	.	TRBV11-2	TGTGCCAGCACCCCCCGTCGGGGGGGGACTGAAGCTTTCTTT	CASTPRRGGTEAFF
TRBJ1-1	.	.	TRBV6-6	TGTGCCAGCAGTTACGGACGGACCCAGATTAACACTGAAGCTTTCTTT	CASSYGRTQINTEAFF
TRBJ2-5	.	TRBD2	TRBV5-1	TGCGCCAGCAGGGAGGCGGGGGGGATCCAAGAGACCCAGTACTTC	CASREAGGIQETQYF
TRBJ1-2	.	.	TRBV5-1	TGCGCCAGCAGCCCAACAGGGACCAGAGCTAACTATGGCTACACCTTC	CASSPTGTRANYGYTF
TRBJ1-6	.	TRBD1	TRBV10-1	TGCGCCAGCAGTGATGGACAGGGGCGAACTTCACCCCTCCACTTT	CASSDGQGRTSPLHF
TRBJ1-3	once	.	TRBV27	TGTGCCAGCAGTTTCAGCAGGGGAGGAAACACCATATATTTT	CASSFSRGGNTIYF
TRBJ1-3	.	.	TRBV7-9	TGTGCCAGCAGCCGGACAGCTGGAAACACCATATATTTT	CASSRTAGNTIYF
TRBJ2-7	.	.	TRBV6-5	TGTGCCTCTCGGAGTCCTTACTACGAGCAGTACTTC	CASRSPYYEQYF
TRBJ1-2	few	TRBD1	TRBV19	TGTGCCAGTAGCAGGGTCGACAGGGCTGGCTACACCTTC	CASSRVDRAGYTF
TRBJ1-1	.	TRBD1	TRBV30	TGTGCCTGGAGTAGACCGGGGACAGGGGGCGGCACTGAAGCTTTCTTT	CAWSRPGTGGGTEAFF
TRBJ2-3	few	TRBD2	TRBV10-1	TGCGCCAGCAGTGAATTGGATAGCGGGAGGGTAGATACGCAGTATTTT	CASSELDSGRVDTQYF
TRBJ2-2	few	TRBD1	TRBV7-3	TGTGCCAGCAGCACTGGACAGGGCCGCTCGGTCGGGGAGCTGTTTTTT	CASSTGQGRSVGELFF
TRBJ2-7	few	.	TRBV9	TGTGCCAGCAGCGTAGAAGGGAGCTACGAGCAGTACTTC	CASSVEGSYEQYF
TRBJ2-5	.	.	TRBV2	TGTGCCAGCAGTGTTGACCAAGGGGAGACCCAGTACTTC	CASSVDQGETQYF
TRBJ2-1	.	TRBD1	TRBV6-5	TGTGCCAGCAGCCACGACAGGGGCGCAAACAATGAGCAGTTCTTC	CASSHDRGANNEQFF
TRBJ2-7	once	TRBD1	TRBV7-6	TGTGCCAGCAGCTTAGGGACAGGGGCCTACGAGCAGTACTTC	CASSLGTGAYEQYF
TRBJ2-7	.	TRBD1	TRBV4-1	TGCGCCAGCAGCCAACCAGGACAGGGTGTCGACGAGCAGTACTTC	CASSQPGQGVDEQYF
TRBJ2-7	.	TRBD2	TRBV7-6	TGTGCCAGCAGCTTATGGGGGGGGGCCTACGAGCAGTACTTC	CASSLWGGAYEQYF
TRBJ1-2	few	TRBD1	TRBV5-4	TGTGCCAGCAGCAGGCAACAGGGGGGCGGCTACACCTTC	CASSRQQGGGYTF
TRBJ1-2	few	.	TRBV7-9	TGTGCCAGCAAAGACGCCGATTACTATGGCTACACCTTC	CASKDADYYGYTF
TRBJ2-4	.	TRBD1	TRBV19	TGTGCCAGTAGTACCGGGACAGGGTCGAACATTCAGTACTTC	CASSTGTGSNIQYF
TRBJ1-2	.	.	TRBV30	TGTGCCTGGAGTGTAGGGGGGGCGTCCGGCTACACCTTC	CAWSVGGASGYTF
TRBJ2-1	few	TRBD2	TRBV6-1	TGTGCCAGCAGTGAAGCGGCTGGACTAGCACTCAATGAGCAGTTCTTC	CASSEAAGLALNEQFF
TRBJ1-5	few	.	TRBV28	TGTGCCAGCAGTTTAGCCCGGACTGGGAACCGGCCCCAGCATTTT	CASSLARTGNRPQHF
TRBJ1-1	.	.	TRBV28	TGTGCCACTGATCAGCTGGGTGCTGGTGTAGGGAACACTGAAGCTTTCTTT	CATDQLGAGVGNTEAFF
TRBJ2-3	.	TRBD1	TRBV11-1	TGTGCCAGCAGCTTAGTGGCGGACAGGTGGGAGCAGTATTTT	CASSLVADRWEQYF
TRBJ2-1	.	.	TRBV19	TGTGCCAGTAGTATAGGGAGGGATTACAATGAGCAGTTCTTC	CASSIGRDYNEQFF
TRBJ1-5	few	.	TRBV5-4	TGTGCCAGCAGCTTTGGGGGCGGGGATCAGCCCCAGCATTTT	CASSFGGGDQPQHF
TRBJ1-2	.	.	TRBV28	TGTGCCAGCAGTTTAGGCAAGATCTATGGCTACACCTTC	CASSLGKIYGYTF
TRBJ2-2	once	TRBD1	TRBV5-5	TGTGCCAGCAGCTCAGGGACAGACACCGGGGAGCTGTTTTTT	CASSSGTDTGELFF
TRBJ1-3	.	.	TRBV7-8	TGTGCCAGCAGCTTAAGGGGATCTGGAAACACCATATATTTT	CASSLRGSGNTIYF
TRBJ2-1	.	.	TRBV7-9	TGTGCCAGCAGCTTAGTGGCCTCGAGCGGTGAGCAGTTCTTC	CASSLVASSGEQFF
TRBJ2-5	.	.	TRBV9	TGTGCCAGCAGCGTCGACCTACAAGAGACCCAGTACTTC	CASSVDLQETQYF
TRBJ2-3	.	TRBD2	TRBV7-9	TGTGCCACTTTAGCGGGAGTTACCAGCACAGATACGCAGTATTTT	CATLAGVTSTDTQYF
TRBJ2-5	.	.	TRBV14	TGTGCCAGATCAAAGGGGCTACCGTTACAAGAGACCCAGTACTTC	CARSKGLPLQETQYF
TRBJ2-2	once	.	TRBV30	TGTGCCTGGAGCAAAGGTTACGGTGGCGGGGAGCTGTTTTTT	CAWSKGYGGGELFF
TRBJ2-3	once	.	TRBV27	TGTGCCAGCACCATTACCGGGGAAGGAGATACGCAGTATTTT	CASTITGEGDTQYF